This T cell receptor (beta chain) was recovered during a study of cytomegalovirus exposure and HLA in healthy donors. About this clone itself: What it recognizes is unknown.

Study findings and constraints: HLA alleles showed associations with around 15,000 TCR beta sequences in a later analysis, at a 0.05 false discovery rate. Earlier analysis looked at TCR beta V segments, and most were productive about 87% or about 30% of the time. Available immune exposure information was restricted to CMV serostatus only.

The CDR3 has 14 residues. Per the germline V gene, CDR1 is MNHEY and CDR2 is SVGAGI. The ends lost 0 bases at V and 7 bases at J; junction bases unmatched: 4. The PCR employed 60 Vbeta primers together with 13 Jbeta primers. Clones were sequenced by immunoSEQ multiplex PCR, and TCRdb holds only the in-frame ones, with some missing. The sample holds 150,000 to 250,000 clones, 82% seen once. What was sequenced was PBMCs. The source is a boy aged 2-9 years in good health and CMV-seronegative. V gene TRBV6-5 combines with J gene TRBJ1-2, with 8 bases fitting TRBD1. The CDR3 DNA is TGTGCCAGCAGTTACTCCGGACAGGGCTCTGGCTACACCTTC. Protein sequence: CASSYSGQGSGYTF.